The 28 T cell receptor beta chains reported below all come from one sample, sequenced in a study of neurological immune-mediated disorders (dated 2019 in TCRdb). The library relied on 5' RACE. The sample was run on an Illumina HiSeq 2500. In-frame beta chains were kept once TCRdb had trimmed the public reads at Q25 with fastp and called clones with MiXCR. Under each unique CDR3 protein, matching rows form one entry showing the most common genes and DNA. Counted in this sample were fewer than 85,000 distinct CDR3 sequences; about 5% of them appeared once. The ten largest clones represent 2% to 2.5% of the sample. Material for sequencing was PBMCs. These receptor sequences come from a woman in her sixties or seventies with multiple sclerosis.

This clonotype was detected a few times. The J gene is TRBJ2-5, the V gene TRBV20-1; 7 bases align to TRBD2. The V gene end was trimmed by 0 bases and the J gene end by 1 base; junction bases not matched to a gene: 5. CDR1 and CDR2 (germline): DFQATT, SNEGSKA (reference sequence). This CDR3 has 15 residues. The CDR3 here is CSARDGLAAQETQYF. The CDR3 region has the DNA TGCAGTGCTAGAGACGGCCTAGCGGCCCAAGAGACCCAGTACTTC.

This clonotype was counted at least ten times. CDR3 sequence (DNA): TGTGCCAGCAGCCAAAGTCTCCTCCCATGGGGCAATGAGCAGTTCTTC. Its translation is CASSQSLLPWGNEQFF. The rearrangement links TRBV3-1 to TRBJ2-1; D is uncertain. Germline CDR1 reads LGHDT; CDR2 reads YNNKEL (reference sequence). Trimming took 2 bases from V and 6 from J, leaving 17 bases between them. The CDR3 loop spans 16 amino acids.

At least ten counts were recorded for this clonotype. The V gene is TRBV7-2, the J gene TRBJ1-5, with 9 bases matching TRBD1. Germline V gene sequence: CDR1 SGHTA, CDR2 FQGNSA. The ends lost 3 bases at V and 6 bases at J; junction bases unmatched: 9. This CDR3 is built from 16 residues. DNA for the CDR3: TGTGCCAGCAGCTTTATACAGGGGGCGATTCTTCAGCCCCAGCATTTT. This gives the protein CASSFIQGAILQPQHF.

Ten or more counts support this clonotype. The rearrangement links TRBV6-5 to TRBJ2-2, with TRBD2 matching 14 bases. This CDR3 is built from 17 residues. Germline V gene lookup returns CDR1 MNHEY and CDR2 SVGAGI. Germline trimming cut 2 bases from V and 6 bases from J; bases unmatched to any gene: 5. The CDR3 is CASSYGGTSGRSGELFF. The CDR3 bases are TGTGCCAGCAGTTACGGGGGGACTAGCGGGAGATCCGGGGAGCTGTTTTTT.

The V and J genes are TRBV5-1 and TRBJ1-1; 8 positions match TRBD1. With 5 bases clipped from V and 4 bases from J, the junction kept 4 bases outside the gene matches. The CDR3 consists of 13 residues. Germline V gene sequence: CDR1 SGHRS, CDR2 YFSETQ. The CDR3 nucleotides read TGCGCCAGCAGGGACAGGGTTTCCACTGAAGCTTTCTTT. This sequence encodes CASRDRVSTEAFF.

This clonotype was detected many times. The rearrangement links TRBV5-1 to TRBJ2-5; D call uncertain. CDR1 SGHRS and CDR2 YFSETQ come from the germline V gene. Trimming cost V 0 bases and J 4 bases, with 7 bases left between them. The CDR3 runs 13 residues. The CDR3 sequence: CASSLGQAETQYF. Here the CDR3 DNA reads TGCGCCAGCAGCTTGGGCCAGGCAGAGACCCAGTACTTC. Full variable domain (rest looked up from reference TRBV5-1 and TRBJ2-5): KAGVTQTPRYLIKTRGQQVTLSCSPISGHRSVSWYQQTPGQGLQFLFEYFSETQRNKGNFPGRFSGRQFSNSRSEMNVSTLELGDSALYLCASSLGQAETQYFGPGTRLLVL.

This clonotype was recorded many times. This sequence joins TRBV29-1 and TRBJ2-2, with D unresolved. Germline values: CDR1 SQVTM, CDR2 ANQGSEA. This CDR3 is built from 14 residues. The V and J ends lost 3 bases and 2 bases respectively, with 10 bases between them. Written as DNA, the CDR3 is TGCAGCGTTGATCTTTCGGGCAACACCGGGGAGCTGTTTTTT. This sequence encodes CSVDLSGNTGELFF.

This clonotype was seen repeatedly, ten times or more. This chain joins TRBV6-5 and TRBJ2-1; 8 nucleotides match TRBD2. Germline values: CDR1 MNHEY, CDR2 SVGAGI. This CDR3 has 16 residues. The J segment lost 4 bases and the V segment lost 2 bases, leaving 7 bases of the junction unmatched. The CDR3 DNA sequence: TGTGCCAGCAGTTACCATAGCGGGACGGAGTACAATGAGCAGTTCTTC. As protein: CASSYHSGTEYNEQFF.

This clonotype was counted many times. This chain links TRBV7-3 with TRBJ1-1; D ambiguous. The V end lost 2 bases, the J end lost 4 bases, and 20 bases lay between the germline ends. This CDR3 has 17 amino acids. CDR1 is SGHTA, CDR2 FQGTGA, per germline. The DNA for the CDR3 is TGTGCCAGCAGCTTAGCCCCGGGTCGTACCGCAGGCACTGAAGCTTTCTTT. Amino acid sequence: CASSLAPGRTAGTEAFF.

There are a few counts of this clonotype. The chain joins TRBV20-1 to TRBJ2-7; 11 positions match TRBD2. The J segment lost 2 bases and the V segment lost 4 bases, leaving 4 bases of the junction unmatched. Germline V gene sequence: CDR1 DFQATT, CDR2 SNEGSKA (reference sequence). The CDR3 consists of 14 residues. The CDR3 here is CSAKKTSGAYEQYF. CDR3 nucleotide sequence: TGCAGTGCTAAGAAGACTAGCGGGGCCTACGAGCAGTACTTC.

There are many counts of this clonotype. The chain employs TRBV5-1 and TRBJ2-2; 11 bases are shared with TRBD2. The germline CDR1 and CDR2 sequences are SGHRS and YFSETQ. This CDR3 region has 14 residues. V lost 5 bases, J lost 6 bases, and 3 bases stayed unmatched. The CDR3 sequence is CASRAGLAAGELFF. CDR3 DNA: TGCGCCAGCAGGGCGGGACTAGCGGCCGGGGAGCTGTTTTTT.

This clonotype was detected ten times or more. The V call is TRBV6-5, the J call TRBJ2-3, with TRBD2 as a possible D gene (5 bases). The CDR3 loop spans 15 amino acids. CDR1 is MNHEY, CDR2 SVGAGI, per germline. The V gene lost 5 bases and the J gene lost 4 bases, with 16 bases spanning the gap. The CDR3 protein is CASSPPGLAPDTQYF. CDR3 sequence (DNA): TGTGCCAGCAGTCCACCCGGGCTAGCACCAGATACGCAGTATTTT.

This clonotype was seen repeatedly, ten times or more. The chain employs TRBV20-1 and TRBJ1-1; D perhaps matches TRBD1 (5 bases). The CDR3 runs to 14 residues. V was pared by 1 base and J by 1 base, with 10 bases between. Per the germline V gene, CDR1 is DFQATT and CDR2 is SNEGSKA (reference sequence). CDR3 sequence (DNA): TGCAGTGCTAGAGGGGGGGGGTCGAACACTGAAGCTTTCTTT. It yields the protein CSARGGGSNTEAFF.

The rearrangement links TRBV5-6 to TRBJ2-7; 7 nucleotides align to TRBD1. From germline, CDR1 is SGHDT and CDR2 YYEEEE. Trimming at V came to 5 bases and at J to 2 bases, leaving 10 bases not matched to a gene. CDR3 length: 15 residues. The CDR3 region is CASRPSGTATYEQYF. The CDR3 nucleotides read TGTGCCAGCAGACCCTCCGGGACAGCAACCTACGAGCAGTACTTC.

The sample holds many counts of this clonotype. The rearrangement joins TRBV5-1 to TRBJ2-1, with 8 nucleotides matching TRBD2. Looked up from germline, CDR1 is SGHRS and CDR2 is YFSETQ. The CDR3 length is 12 residues. Trimming at V came to 5 bases and at J to 5 bases, leaving 0 bases not matched to a gene. This CDR3 reads CASRAGDNEQFF. Here the CDR3 DNA reads TGCGCCAGCAGAGCGGGGGACAATGAGCAGTTCTTC.

The chain couples TRBV20-1 to TRBJ2-6; perhaps TRBD1 as D (5 bases). V lost 0 bases, J lost 4 bases, and 7 bases lay in between. The CDR3 covers 14 residues. Germline values: CDR1 DFQATT, CDR2 SNEGSKA (reference sequence). CDR3 DNA: TGCAGTGCTAGAGACAGGGCCGGGGCCAACGTCCTGACTTTC. It is translated as CSARDRAGANVLTF.

This clonotype was detected ten times or more. In nucleotides, the CDR3 is TGTGCCAGCAGCCCCCCGGGTCTTAACACCGGGGAGCTGTTTTTT. Translated, it gives CASSPPGLNTGELFF. The V call is TRBV7-9, the J call TRBJ2-2, with no clear D. CDR1 is SEHNR, CDR2 FQNEAQ, per germline (reference sequence). V lost 5 bases and J lost 2, with 12 bases in between. The CDR3 covers 15 residues.

This clonotype was counted many times. The chain couples TRBV7-2 to TRBJ2-3, with D perhaps matching TRBD1 (5 bases). The CDR3 has 14 residues. CDR1 SGHTA and CDR2 FQGNSA come from the germline V gene. Trimming took off 6 bases at V and 7 bases at J, with 17 bases between the two ends. The CDR3 sequence is CASRNRILSYTQYF. CDR3 nucleotides: TGTGCCAGCAGGAACAGGATTTTATCATATACGCAGTATTTT. The whole variable domain, filled in from reference TRBV7-2 and TRBJ2-3, reads GAGVSQSPSNKVTEKGKDVELRCDPISGHTALYWYRQSLGQGLEFLIYFQGNSAPDKSGLPSDRFSAERTGGSVSTLTIQRTQQEDSAVYLCASRNRILSYTQYFGPGTRLTVL.

This clonotype has ten or more counts. The chain employs TRBV5-1 and TRBJ2-7, with 16 bases matching TRBD2. The CDR3 is 16 amino acids. CDR1 is SGHRS, CDR2 YFSETQ, per germline. The trim removed 4 bases at V and 2 bases at J, leaving 3 bases unmatched. In nucleotides, the CDR3 is TGCGCCAGCAGCAGGGGACTAGCGGGAGGGCCCTACGAGCAGTACTTC. Encoded protein: CASSRGLAGGPYEQYF.

This clonotype has a count of ten or more. J is TRBJ1-5 and V is TRBV20-1, with 9 bases identical to TRBD1. Germline lookup yields CDR1 DFQATT and CDR2 SNEGSKA (reference sequence). Germline trimming cut 1 base from V and 4 bases from J; bases unmatched to any gene: 5. CDR3 length equals 15 residues. The chain's CDR3 is CSARAPGQGNQPQHF. CDR3 sequence (DNA): TGCAGTGCTAGAGCACCGGGACAGGGAAATCAGCCCCAGCATTTT.

At least ten counts were recorded for this clonotype. The chain recombines TRBV7-3 with TRBJ2-1; possibly TRBD1 or TRBD2 for D (6 bases each). V was pared by 5 bases and J by 6 bases, with 17 bases between. Germline assignment: CDR1 SGHTA and CDR2 FQGTGA. The CDR3 extends over 15 amino acids. The CDR3 coding sequence is TGTGCCAGCAGCCCGGACAGAGCGGGTCCCAATGAGCAGTTCTTC. Protein sequence: CASSPDRAGPNEQFF.

This clonotype appeared many times. The chain couples TRBV5-8 to TRBJ2-1; 13 bases match TRBD2. The CDR3 runs to 16 residues. V lost 4 bases and J lost 3; bases outside the gene matches: 4. Germline CDR1 SGHTS, CDR2 YDEGEE. In DNA, the CDR3 is TGTGCCAGCAGCCTAGGACTAGCGGGGGTCTACAATGAGCAGTTCTTC. Its protein is CASSLGLAGVYNEQFF.

This clonotype occurred many times. This chain uses TRBV2 with TRBJ2-3; 8 bases align to TRBD2. V dropped 6 bases and J dropped 5; count of bases not matched to a gene: 13. Germline V gene data show CDR1 as SNHLY and CDR2 as FYNNEI. This CDR3 is 16 amino acids long. The CDR3 coding sequence is TGTGCCAGCAGGCGACTAGCGAAACCTAGAGGAGATACGCAGTATTTT. Its protein product is CASRRLAKPRGDTQYF.

This clonotype was detected many times. The chain employs TRBV5-6 and TRBJ2-1; 13 bases match TRBD2. CDR1 and CDR2 (germline): SGHDT, YYEEEE. This CDR3 comprises 17 residues. V lost 2 bases, J lost 7 bases, and 9 bases stayed unmatched. For the CDR3, the DNA is TGTGCCAGCAGCTTTCTCAGGACTAGCGGGAGTAGAAATGAGCAGTTCTTC. Its protein is CASSFLRTSGSRNEQFF.

This clonotype appeared many times. The chain carries TRBV5-1 and TRBJ2-7; 8 bases align to TRBD2. V shed 4 bases and J 0 bases; nucleotides not matched to a gene: 12. Germline loops: CDR1 SGHRS, CDR2 YFSETQ. This CDR3 region has 17 residues. The CDR3 reads CASSVGALAGGSYEQYF. CDR3 bases: TGCGCCAGCAGCGTCGGGGCTCTGGCGGGAGGCTCCTACGAGCAGTACTTC. The full variable domain, its missing parts supplied by reference TRBV5-1 and TRBJ2-7, is KAGVTQTPRYLIKTRGQQVTLSCSPISGHRSVSWYQQTPGQGLQFLFEYFSETQRNKGNFPGRFSGRQFSNSRSEMNVSTLELGDSALYLCASSVGALAGGSYEQYFGPGTRLTVT.

The table lists this clonotype with a few counts. The chain uses TRBV12-3 or TRBV12-4 and TRBJ2-1; D is ambiguous. This CDR3 is 13 amino acids long. Between the trimmed V and J ends, which lost 3 bases and 2 bases, there was a span of 5 bases. This CDR3 is CASSFTAYNEQFF. As DNA, the CDR3 is TGTGCCAGCAGTTTCACGGCCTACAATGAGCAGTTCTTC.

This clonotype was seen ten or more times. The chain has TRBV7-2 and TRBJ2-5, with D perhaps matching TRBD1 (5 bases). The V end lost 0 bases, the J end lost 9 bases, and 17 bases lay between the germline ends. The CDR3 runs 15 residues. Germline loops: CDR1 SGHTA, CDR2 FQGNSA. Here the CDR3 DNA reads TGTGCCAGCAGCTTAGCCAGGATGGGGCAAGGGGCCCAGTACTTC. This sequence encodes CASSLARMGQGAQYF.

This clonotype was detected ten times or more. J is TRBJ1-2 and V is TRBV20-1; D remains unclear. V lost 3 bases, J lost 0 bases, and 11 bases lay in between. This CDR3 is built from 14 residues. Germline-derived CDR1 and CDR2 are DFQATT and SNEGSKA (reference sequence). The CDR3 loop reads CSASLGSTNYGYTF. CDR3 nucleotides: TGCAGTGCTAGCTTGGGTAGTACTAACTATGGCTACACCTTC.